The subject of this entry is one T cell receptor beta chain. Antigen: not known. The CDR3 totals 14 residues. CDR1 and CDR2 from the germline V gene are LNHDA and SQIVND (reference sequence). Losses at the gene ends were 6 bases for V and 1 base for J; bases not matched to a gene: 5. TCRdb fed the reads into MiXCR, producing one record per CDR3 protein. The sample lists about 190,000 distinct CDR3 sequences; over 25% were seen once. This sample is part of a study of T cell repertoires in cytomegalovirus infection. Turning to the study itself: A matching HLA type, together with CMV infection, was signaled by public TCR beta signatures. General study points: Frequencies of public TCR beta families were cumulated, and this identified carriers of CMV plus the relevant HLA. The ex vivo response showed dominance by HLA-C-restricted CMV-specific TCR beta clonotypes.

The sample taken for sequencing was PBMCs. The clonotype originates from a human donor in good health (CMV status not recorded). Some clones in this sample may be carry-over from other donors' samples. V is TRBV19 and J is TRBJ1-1; TRBD1 agrees at 7 bases. The CDR3 here is CASSHRGENTEAFF. CDR3 nucleotides: TGTGCCAGTAGCCACAGGGGAGAGAACACTGAAGCTTTCTTT. The full variable domain, with the rest looked up from reference TRBV19 and TRBJ1-1, is DGGITQSPKYLFRKEGQNVTLSCEQNLNHDAMYWYRQDPGQGLRLIYYSQIVNDFQKGDIAEGYSVSREKKESFPLTVTSAQKNPTAFYLCASSHRGENTEAFFGQGTRLTVV.